This TCR beta chain was sequenced during a study of HIV-infected patients and healthy controls. All unsorted peripheral T cells were captured because whole blood was used without fractionation. cDNA was made from around 0.45 ug RNA using alpha and beta constant primers. Each of the alpha and beta chains got its own library through chain-specific third strand synthesis with indices. TCRdb passed the 5' RACE reads through MiXCR, listing each CDR3 protein once. This sample has about 19,000 distinct CDR3 sequences, with 8.9% found just once. This clonotype showed up many times. Sequencing input: blood. The TCR originated in an adult in good health.

CDR3 in amino acids: CAISDPIGQINTEAFF. As DNA, the CDR3 is TGTGCCATCAGTGACCCGATAGGACAGATCAACACTGAAGCTTTCTTT. The chain has TRBV10-3 and TRBJ1-1; possibly TRBD1 for D (6 bases). This CDR3 is built from 16 residues. The germline V gene encodes CDR1 ENHRY and CDR2 SYGVKD. V lost 3 bases, J lost 2 bases, and 16 bases lay in between.